The following is a TCR beta chain sequence with its context. The data were produced by immunoSEQ multiplex PCR, yet TCRdb's version contains in-frame clones alone and is incomplete. The sample has 70,000 or so clones, approximately 80% seen once. Per germline, CDR1 SGHRS and CDR2 YFSETQ. CDR3 length equals 16 residues. Trimming stripped 0 bases from V and 5 bases from J, with 15 bases between. The source of the sample is a study of PD-L1 blockade in urothelial cancer. The J gene is TRBJ2-1, the V gene TRBV5-1; D might be TRBD2 (6 bases). The specimen comprised PBMCs, sampled around atezolizumab (anti-PD-L1) treatment. The TCR was taken from a man aged 70 or older with urothelial cancer. CDR3: CASSLAGGKANNEQFF. The CDR3 coding sequence is TGCGCCAGCAGCTTGGCCGGCGGGAAGGCGAACAATGAGCAGTTCTTC. Full variable domain (remainder filled in from reference TRBV5-1 and TRBJ2-1): KAGVTQTPRYLIKTRGQQVTLSCSPISGHRSVSWYQQTPGQGLQFLFEYFSETQRNKGNFPGRFSGRQFSNSRSEMNVSTLELGDSALYLCASSLAGGKANNEQFFGPGTRLTVL.